These 6 T cell receptor beta chains were sequenced from one sample in a study of T cells in Graves' hyperthyroidism and ophthalmopathy. RNA transcripts provided the source from which TCR beta CDR3 regions were amplified. Using the HTBI primer set, a first-round RT-PCR was run on the TCR CDR3. TCRdb re-derived calls from the multiplex PCR reads in MiXCR, one entry per CDR3 protein. The repertoire holds some 550,000 distinct CDR3 sequences, with approximately 16% as singletons. Sequencing was done on a sample of blood. The receptor set was obtained from a woman aged 40 to 50 with Graves' ophthalmopathy.

This rearrangement joins TRBV7-8 to TRBJ2-1, with 11 bases aligning to TRBD2. Germline loops: CDR1 SGHVS, CDR2 FQNEAQ. V trimming: 1 base; J trimming: 6 bases; junction bases outside the gene matches: 8. The CDR3 is made up of 17 amino acids. As DNA, the CDR3 is TGTGCCAGCAGCTTAGGCGCCGGGACTAGCGGTACCAATGAGCAGTTCTTC. Residues: CASSLGAGTSGTNEQFF. The full variable domain, with the rest looked up from reference TRBV7-8 and TRBJ2-1, is GAGVSQSPRYKVAKRGQDVALRCDPISGHVSLFWYQQALGQGPEFLTYFQNEAQLDKSGLPSDRFFAERPEGSVSTLKIQRTQQEDSAVYLCASSLGAGTSGTNEQFFGPGTRLTVL.

This clonotype was observed many times. J is TRBJ2-7 and V is TRBV18; D remains ambiguous. V was cut by 5 bases and J by 0 bases, with 5 bases left in between. This CDR3 contains 12 residues. CDR1 KGHSH and CDR2 LQKENI come from the germline V gene. CDR3 nucleotides: TGTGCCAGCTCATCAAGCTCCTACGAGCAGTACTTC. Residues: CASSSSSYEQYF. Combining the CDR3 with reference TRBV18 and TRBJ2-7 gives the whole variable domain NAGVMQNPRHLVRRRGQEARLRCSPMKGHSHVYWYRQLPEEGLKFMVYLQKENIIDESGMPKERFSAEFPKEGPSILRIQQVVRGDSAAYFCASSSSSYEQYFGPGTRLTVT.

The V gene is TRBV27, the J gene TRBJ2-5; D is possibly TRBD2 (6 bases). The V gene lost 8 bases and the J gene lost 4 bases, with 17 bases spanning the gap. The CDR3 has 14 amino acids. Looked up from germline, CDR1 is MNHEY and CDR2 is SMNVEV (reference sequence). CDR3 nucleotides: TGTGCCAGCGGTCAGGAGGGGCGGAGAGAGACCCAGTACTTC. Protein: CASGQEGRRETQYF.

In its sample, this clonotype was seen many times. This sequence joins TRBV20-1 and TRBJ2-7, with 10 bases identical to TRBD2. Germline CDR1 and CDR2: DFQATT and SNEGSKA (reference sequence). V lost 3 bases, J lost 2 bases, and 7 bases stayed unmatched. The CDR3 is made up of 15 amino acids. The DNA of the CDR3 is TGCAGTGCTAGTAAGGCACTAGCGGGAACCTACGAGCAGTACTTC. It is translated as CSASKALAGTYEQYF.

This clonotype was counted at least ten times. The chain is built from TRBV6-1 and TRBJ1-5; 8 nucleotides agree with TRBD1. The V and J ends lost 2 bases and 4 bases, in that order; junction bases with no gene match: 16. There are 19 residues in the CDR3. Germline CDR1 reads MNHNS; CDR2 reads SASEGT. Here the CDR3 reads CASSEKGRTGFLLNQPQHF. The CDR3 DNA sequence: TGTGCCAGCAGTGAAAAGGGAAGGACAGGGTTCCTTCTGAATCAGCCCCAGCATTTT.

The sample holds many counts of this clonotype. V and J are TRBV12-3 or TRBV12-4 and TRBJ2-3; the D gene is possibly TRBD2 (6 bases). The CDR3 spans 16 residues. V was pared by 8 bases and J by 0 bases, with 18 bases between. CDR3 nucleotides: TGTGCCAGCCCTCGGTGGTTAGCGGACAGCACAGATACGCAGTATTTT. Its translation is CASPRWLADSTDTQYF.